The 10 T cell receptor beta chains in this list originate from one sample, sequenced in a study of read filtering for tumor transcriptome and immune sequencing. From approximately 430 ng of RNA, a library with molecular barcoded alpha/delta and beta/gamma adaptors was made. In TCRdb, the reads were re-called with MiXCR into one record per CDR3 protein. The data hold 30,000 to 40,000 distinct CDR3 sequences, with 12% to 15% observed a single time. Sequencing was carried out using a population of CD138-negative cells sorted from bone marrow. These receptor sequences come from a donor aged 40 or older with multiple myeloma.

This clonotype was picked up many times. The V and J genes are TRBV20-1 and TRBJ2-4, with 8 bases matching TRBD1. The trim removed 3 bases at V and 1 base at J, leaving 2 bases unmatched. The CDR3 has 14 residues. Germline V gives CDR1 DFQATT, CDR2 SNEGSKA (reference sequence). The CDR3 nucleotides are TGCAGTGCTAGGGACAGGGAGGCCAAAAACATTCAGTACTTC. This codes for CSARDREAKNIQYF.

This clonotype has a count of ten or more. The rearrangement uses TRBV20-1 and TRBJ2-3; unclear D gene. Germline V CDR1 and CDR2: DFQATT, SNEGSKA (reference sequence). V lost 5 bases, J lost 0 bases, and 9 bases lay in between. The CDR3 is made up of 13 amino acids. CDR3 in DNA: TGCAGTGCTGTAGACGGAAGCACAGATACGCAGTATTTT. Translating gives CSAVDGSTDTQYF.

This clonotype has only a few counts. The V gene is TRBV7-2, the J gene TRBJ2-5, with TRBD2 matching 7 bases. The CDR3 length is 15 residues. V gave up 5 bases and J gave up 5 bases; unmatched junction bases: 11. Germline CDR1 and CDR2: SGHTA and FQGNSA. The CDR3 DNA follows: TGTGCCAGCAGCACCAAATCGGGACTATCGGAGACCCAGTACTTC. Protein: CASSTKSGLSETQYF.

This clonotype was seen ten or more times. The chain couples TRBV7-9 to TRBJ2-1; TRBD2 agrees at 9 bases. The trim removed 3 bases at V and 9 bases at J, leaving 9 bases unmatched. Germline-derived CDR1 and CDR2 are SEHNR and FQNEAQ (reference sequence). This CDR3 region has 15 residues. The CDR3 loop is CASSFVLAGTTEQFF. For the CDR3, the DNA is TGTGCCAGCAGCTTTGTCCTAGCGGGGACCACTGAGCAGTTCTTC.

This clonotype has at least ten counts. The V gene is TRBV7-9, the J gene TRBJ2-3, with 10 bases identical to TRBD1. Germline trimming cut 4 bases from V and 0 bases from J; bases unmatched to any gene: 4. Per germline, CDR1 SEHNR and CDR2 FQNEAQ (reference sequence). This CDR3 contains 16 residues. CDR3 loop: CASSSGDRGSTDTQYF. As DNA, the CDR3 is TGTGCCAGCAGCTCCGGGGACAGGGGAAGCACAGATACGCAGTATTTT. The whole variable domain, remainder taken from reference TRBV7-9 and TRBJ2-3, is DTGVSQNPRHKITKRGQNVTFRCDPISEHNRLYWYRQTLGQGPEFLTYFQNEAQLEKSRLLSDRFSAERPKGSFSTLEIQRTEQGDSAMYLCASSSGDRGSTDTQYFGPGTRLTVL.

The table lists this clonotype with many counts. The chain joins TRBV6-2 or TRBV6-3 to TRBJ2-7, with 7 bases fitting TRBD2. V lost 7 bases and J lost 2; bases outside the gene matches: 8. The V gene's germline CDR1 is MNHEY and CDR2 SVGEGT. The CDR3 extends over 14 amino acids. CDR3 sequence (DNA): TGTGCCAGCATTGTTGGCGGGGGAACCTACGAGCAGTACTTC. This translates into CASIVGGGTYEQYF.

This chain joins TRBV10-3 and TRBJ2-3, with D unresolved. In germline, CDR1 is ENHRY, CDR2 SYGVKD. The ends were cut back, 8 bases at V and 2 bases at J, with 17 bases in the middle. This CDR3 contains 15 residues. Here the CDR3 reads CAIAPSVGITDTQYF. The CDR3 region has the DNA TGTGCCATCGCCCCTTCCGTCGGTATCACAGATACGCAGTATTTT.

This clonotype was seen at least ten times. J is TRBJ2-7 and V is TRBV4-1, with D perhaps TRBD1 or TRBD2 (5 bases each). V was trimmed by 0 bases and J by 3 bases, leaving 15 bases between them. Germline V gene lookup returns CDR1 MGHRA and CDR2 YSYEKL. The CDR3 totals 16 residues. CDR3: CASSQEEDNQSYEQYF. In DNA, the CDR3 is TGCGCCAGCAGCCAAGAGGAGGACAATCAAAGCTACGAGCAGTACTTC.

This clonotype was counted ten times or more. The chain joins TRBV5-6 to TRBJ2-2; D may be TRBD2 (6 bases). The CDR3 spans 16 residues. The ends were cut back, 1 base at V and 1 base at J, with 11 bases in the middle. Germline loops: CDR1 SGHDT, CDR2 YYEEEE. The CDR3 spells CASSLRWRGNTGELFF. In DNA, the CDR3 is TGTGCCAGCAGCTTGAGGTGGCGGGGGAACACCGGGGAGCTGTTTTTT.

The genes are TRBV7-9 and TRBJ1-4, with D unresolved. This CDR3 has 12 residues. The germline V gene has CDR1 SEHNR and CDR2 FQNEAQ (reference sequence). V was pared by 2 bases and J by 7 bases, with 5 bases between. CDR3 sequence reads: CASSLRGEKLFF. In DNA form, the CDR3 reads TGTGCCAGCAGCTTACGTGGTGAAAAACTGTTTTTT. Filled out from reference TRBV7-9 and TRBJ1-4, the complete variable domain reads DTGVSQNPRHKITKRGQNVTFRCDPISEHNRLYWYRQTLGQGPEFLTYFQNEAQLEKSRLLSDRFSAERPKGSFSTLEIQRTEQGDSAMYLCASSLRGEKLFFGSGTQLSVL.